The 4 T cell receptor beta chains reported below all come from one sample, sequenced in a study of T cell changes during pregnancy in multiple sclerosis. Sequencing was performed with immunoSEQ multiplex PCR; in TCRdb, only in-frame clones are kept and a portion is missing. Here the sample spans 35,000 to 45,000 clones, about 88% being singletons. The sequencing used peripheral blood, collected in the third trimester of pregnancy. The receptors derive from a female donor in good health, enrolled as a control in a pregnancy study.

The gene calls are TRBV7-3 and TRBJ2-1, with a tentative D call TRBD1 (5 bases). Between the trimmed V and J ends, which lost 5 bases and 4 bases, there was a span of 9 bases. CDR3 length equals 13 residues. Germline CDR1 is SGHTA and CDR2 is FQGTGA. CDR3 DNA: TGTGCCAGCAGCATGGACACATACAATGAGCAGTTCTTC. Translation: CASSMDTYNEQFF. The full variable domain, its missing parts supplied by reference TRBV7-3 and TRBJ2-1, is GAGVSQTPSNKVTEKGKYVELRCDPISGHTALYWYRQSLGQGPEFLIYFQGTGAADDSGLPNDRFFAVRPEGSVSTLKIQRTERGDSAVYLCASSMDTYNEQFFGPGTRLTVL.

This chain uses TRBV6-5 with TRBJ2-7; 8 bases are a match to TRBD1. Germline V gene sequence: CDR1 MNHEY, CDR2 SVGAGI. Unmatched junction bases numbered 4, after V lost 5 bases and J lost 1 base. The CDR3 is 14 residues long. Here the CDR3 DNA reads TGTGCCAGCAGTGGGACAGGAGCATCCTACGAGCAGTACTTC. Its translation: CASSGTGASYEQYF.

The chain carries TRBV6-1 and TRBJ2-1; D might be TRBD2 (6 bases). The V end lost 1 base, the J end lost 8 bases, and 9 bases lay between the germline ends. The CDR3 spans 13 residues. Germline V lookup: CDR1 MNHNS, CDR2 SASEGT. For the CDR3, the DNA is TGTGCCAGCAGTGAAGGCGGGACGGATGAGCAGTTCTTC. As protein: CASSEGGTDEQFF.

CDR3 region: CASSNTGEENIQYF. CDR3 sequence (DNA): TGTGCCAGCAGCAACACAGGGGAGGAAAACATTCAGTACTTC. This chain uses TRBV13 with TRBJ2-4; a possible D gene is TRBD1 (7 bases). V dropped 5 bases and J dropped 5 bases, with 13 bases sitting between them. Germline V gives CDR1 PRHDT, CDR2 FYEKMQ (reference sequence). The CDR3 has 14 residues.